This TCR beta chain was retrieved from a study of CD8 T cells in ankylosing spondylitis. As concerns this clonotype: Antigen unknown.

Notes on the study in general: Among TCR beta sequences, a motif of several highly homologous variants appeared characteristic of ankylosing spondylitis blood. According to the report, clones linked to the disease were significantly enriched in matched synovial fluid samples taken from ankylosing spondylitis patients. Earlier work had already found some motif variants in reactive arthritis synovial fluid and blood.

By quantitative 5'-RACE with molecular barcodes, the TCR beta libraries were made. In TCRdb, the 5' RACE reads were re-called with MiXCR into one record per CDR3 protein. This table has roughly 150,000 distinct CDR3 sequences, roughly 31% appearing once. Germline V CDR1 and CDR2: ENHRY, SYGVKD. V lost 3 bases to trimming and J lost 1 base, with 6 bases between them. The CDR3 has 13 residues. The rearrangement uses TRBV10-3 and TRBJ2-5; D is uncertain. This clonotype was sampled from a male donor with ankylosing spondylitis. The sample consisted of synovial fluid, either unsorted or a sorted T cell fraction (not recorded which). The CDR3 bases are TGTGCCATCAGTGAAGTTAGCCAAGAGACCCAGTACTTC. Translated: CAISEVSQETQYF.